The clone carrying this T cell receptor beta chain came up a few times. Antigen: not known. Using its own MiXCR run on the 5' RACE reads, TCRdb lists one record per CDR3 protein. The top ten hold 0.52% of the sample, which has around 480,000 distinct CDR3 sequences, over 12% seen once. J was trimmed by 0 bases and V by 6 bases; bases with no gene match: 7. Germline V CDR1 and CDR2: SNHLY, FYNNEI. CDR3 length: 16 residues. The sample belongs to a study of identical twins. Regarding the study as a whole: Conclusions were drawn cross-sectionally by statistical analysis, without following the same donors.

The same specimen was also included in a second study, on yellow fever vaccine responses in identical twins.

This TCR came from a young woman in good health. The chain couples TRBV2 to TRBJ2-2, with TRBD1 matching over 7 bases. The specimen sequenced was CD4+ T cells sorted from blood. The CDR3 sequence is CASRRGQGANTGELFF. Written as DNA, the CDR3 is TGTGCCAGCAGAAGGGGGCAGGGTGCGAACACCGGGGAGCTGTTTTTT.